This TCR beta chain was sequenced in a study of regulatory T cells in long-lasting Graves disease. About the research overall: Graves' disease counted as persistent after over 5 years of antithyroid drugs with positive TSH receptor antibodies.

Building of the TCR beta libraries involved iRepertoire HTBI primers and Arm-PCR of CDR3 regions. TCRdb independently ran MiXCR on the multiplex PCR reads; one entry per CDR3 protein. This sample has roughly 450,000 distinct CDR3 sequences, with 20% found just once. Described time point: persistent/refractory GD, antithyroid drugs over 5 years with positive TRAb. Extracted RNA from PBMCs served as the source of the TCR library. This clonotype was found a few times. V shed 1 base and J shed 3 bases, with 16 bases lying between them. The CDR3 spans 16 residues. Germline CDR1 and CDR2: MNHEY and SMNVEV (reference sequence).

The receptor was derived from a female donor with Graves disease. The V gene is TRBV27, the J gene TRBJ2-7, with D tentatively TRBD2 (6 bases). Sequenced material: peripheral blood mononuclear cells (PBMCs), taken when the disease was refractory, from a patient treated with antithyroid drugs. DNA of the CDR3: TGTGCCAGCAGTTTATACGGTGGAGGGACCTACTACGAGCAGTACTTC. Its translation: CASSLYGGGTYYEQYF.